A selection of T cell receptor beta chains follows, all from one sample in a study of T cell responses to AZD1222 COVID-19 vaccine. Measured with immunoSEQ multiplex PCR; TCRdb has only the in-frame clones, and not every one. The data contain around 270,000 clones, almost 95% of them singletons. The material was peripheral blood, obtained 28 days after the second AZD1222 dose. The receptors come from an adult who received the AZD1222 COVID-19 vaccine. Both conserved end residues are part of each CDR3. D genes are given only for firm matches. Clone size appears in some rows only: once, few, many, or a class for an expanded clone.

CASSDLAAGETQYF	TGTGCCAGCAGTGATCTTGCGGCCGGTGAGACCCAGTACTTC	TRBV2	-	TRBJ2-5	-
CASSVLGQGTGGYTF	TGTGCCAGCAGTGTTCTTGGACAGGGGACGGGTGGCTACACCTTC	TRBV2	-	TRBJ1-2	TRBD1
CASSLGVSNQPQHF	TGTGCCAGCAGCTTAGGGGTTAGCAATCAGCCCCAGCATTTT	TRBV7-9	once	TRBJ1-5	-
CASSLGLAPNYEQYF	TGTGCCAGCAGCTTAGGCCTAGCGCCCAACTACGAGCAGTACTTC	TRBV7-2	-	TRBJ2-7	-
CASSLSTRDGYTF	TGTGCCAGCAGTTTAAGCACCAGGGATGGCTACACCTTC	TRBV28	-	TRBJ1-2	-
CAISEGGGRDYEQYF	TGTGCCATCAGTGAGGGGGGTGGTAGAGACTACGAGCAGTACTTC	TRBV10-3	-	TRBJ2-7	-
CASSWGQNTEAFF	TGTGCCAGCAGCTGGGGACAGAACACTGAAGCTTTCTTT	TRBV7-9	once	TRBJ1-1	-
CASRQTNTEAFF	TGTGCCAGCCGACAGACGAACACTGAAGCTTTCTTT	TRBV2	-	TRBJ1-1	-
CSVELGGGTDTQYF	TGCAGCGTTGAATTGGGGGGAGGCACAGATACGCAGTATTTT	TRBV29-1	-	TRBJ2-3	-
CASSLSFRPSEAFF	TGTGCCAGCAGCTTGAGTTTTCGCCCGTCTGAAGCTTTCTTT	TRBV5-6	-	TRBJ1-1	-
CASTPPGGWYSNQPQHF	TGTGCCAGCACCCCCCCCGGGGGCTGGTATAGCAATCAGCCCCAGCATTTT	TRBV28	-	TRBJ1-5	-
CASSPGTVSGNTIYF	TGTGCCAGCTCACCAGGGACAGTCTCTGGAAACACCATATATTTT	TRBV18	-	TRBJ1-3	TRBD1
CASSQSAAQGQYEQYF	TGCGCCAGCAGCCAAAGCGCCGCCCAGGGACAGTACGAGCAGTACTTC	TRBV4-1	-	TRBJ2-7	TRBD1
CASSFGRSYEQYF	TGTGCCAGCAGTTTCGGCAGGTCCTACGAGCAGTACTTC	TRBV28	-	TRBJ2-7	-
CASRDEGTGGSSPLHF	TGTGCCAGTAGGGACGAGGGCACAGGCGGGAGTTCACCCCTCCACTTT	TRBV19	-	TRBJ1-6	-
CASSPNEPNTEAFF	TGTGCCAGCAGTCCTAACGAACCGAACACTGAAGCTTTCTTT	TRBV6-5	-	TRBJ1-1	-
CASSKPGQGPYEQYF	TGTGCCAGCAGCAAACCGGGACAGGGACCCTACGAGCAGTACTTC	TRBV13	once	TRBJ2-7	TRBD1
CASTRTGSAHEQYF	TGTGCCAGCACCCGGACAGGGTCGGCCCACGAGCAGTACTTC	TRBV13	-	TRBJ2-7	TRBD1
CASSLRAGKYNEQFF	TGTGCCAGCAGCTTAAGAGCGGGAAAATACAATGAGCAGTTCTTC	TRBV7-6	-	TRBJ2-1	TRBD2
CASSQSGVGGHQPQHF	TGTGCCAGCTCTCAATCCGGGGTAGGGGGCCATCAGCCCCAGCATTTT	TRBV25-1	-	TRBJ1-5	TRBD1
CASSVEGLAGGYGELFF	TGTGCCAGCAGCGTAGAAGGACTAGCGGGAGGATACGGGGAGCTGTTTTTT	TRBV9	-	TRBJ2-2	TRBD2
CASSRQPGLVAYEQYF	TGTGCCAGCAGCCGGCAACCGGGACTAGTTGCCTACGAGCAGTACTTC	TRBV11-1	-	TRBJ2-7	TRBD2
CASSLELRGTEAFF	TGCGCCAGCAGCTTGGAGCTCAGGGGGACTGAAGCTTTCTTT	TRBV5-1	-	TRBJ1-1	TRBD1
CAISDRDRGRTEAFF	TGTGCCATCAGTGACAGGGACAGGGGTCGAACTGAAGCTTTCTTT	TRBV10-3	-	TRBJ1-1	TRBD1
CASSLGGTNYGYTF	TGTGCCAGCAGCTTAGGGGGGACTAACTATGGCTACACCTTC	TRBV7-2	-	TRBJ1-2	-
CASSWDYVGEQYF	TGTGCCAGCAGCTGGGACTACGTCGGCGAGCAGTACTTC	TRBV7-3	-	TRBJ2-7	TRBD2
CASSRGQVMNTEAFF	TGTGCCAGCTCACGCGGACAGGTCATGAACACTGAAGCTTTCTTT	TRBV18	few	TRBJ1-1	TRBD1
CASSLRAGGYTF	TGCGCCAGCAGCTTGAGGGCGGGGGGCTACACCTTC	TRBV5-1	-	TRBJ1-2	-
CASSAGEDYYGYTF	TGTGCCAGCAGTGCCGGAGAAGATTACTATGGCTACACCTTC	TRBV25-1	-	TRBJ1-2	-
CASSWVAGAYEQYF	TGTGCCAGCAGTTGGGTAGCGGGGGCATACGAGCAGTACTTC	TRBV27	once	TRBJ2-7	TRBD2
CASSQEFSGDTEAFF	TGCGCCAGCAGCCAAGAGTTTTCAGGGGACACTGAAGCTTTCTTT	TRBV4-1	-	TRBJ1-1	-
CASSPGGGTHTVEQYF	TGTGCCAGCAGCCCAGGGGGAGGGACCCACACTGTGGAGCAGTACTTC	TRBV7-2	-	TRBJ2-7	-
CASSQGWASGANVLTF	TGCGCCAGCAGCCAAGGGTGGGCCTCTGGGGCCAACGTCCTGACTTTC	TRBV4-1	-	TRBJ2-6	-
CASSLSRALGGEQFF	TGTGCCAGCAGTTTAAGTCGCGCGTTGGGGGGGGAGCAGTTCTTC	TRBV27	once	TRBJ2-1	TRBD2
CASSQDTGSYNSPLHF	TGCGCCAGCAGCCAAGATACGGGCTCCTATAATTCACCCCTCCACTTT	TRBV4-1	-	TRBJ1-6	-
CASSFRREDGYTF	TGTGCCAGCAGCTTCCGCAGGGAGGATGGCTACACCTTC	TRBV7-9	-	TRBJ1-2	-
CASSQLGQGGDEQYF	TGCGCCAGCAGCCAGCTAGGACAGGGGGGCGACGAGCAGTACTTC	TRBV4-3	few	TRBJ2-7	TRBD1
CASSPLAGMNTGELFF	TGTGCCAGCAGCCCCTTGGCGGGGATGAACACCGGGGAGCTGTTTTTT	TRBV7-8	-	TRBJ2-2	-
CASSAGQGSYNEQFF	TGTGCCAGCAGCGCCGGACAGGGTTCTTACAATGAGCAGTTCTTC	TRBV11-2	-	TRBJ2-1	TRBD1
CASSFGGSPYEQYF	TGCGCCAGCAGCTTTGGGGGGTCCCCCTACGAGCAGTACTTC	TRBV5-1	once	TRBJ2-7	-
CASSEAGGGYTF	TGTGCCAGCAGTGAAGCAGGGGGTGGCTACACCTTC	TRBV6-1	-	TRBJ1-2	-
CASSLGWAEKLFF	TGTGCCAGCAGCCTTGGGTGGGCCGAAAAACTGTTTTTT	TRBV12-3/TRBV12-4	-	TRBJ1-4	-
CASSEFTGGHEQYF	TGTGCCAGCAGTGAATTCACAGGGGGCCACGAGCAGTACTTC	TRBV25-1	-	TRBJ2-7	TRBD1
CASSLAGVGFGTDTQYF	TGTGCCAGCAGCTTAGCGGGAGTGGGATTTGGCACAGATACGCAGTATTTT	TRBV7-2	-	TRBJ2-3	-
CASSTLAGTGFEQYF	TGTGCCAGCAGCACCCTTGCCGGGACAGGGTTCGAGCAGTACTTC	TRBV28	-	TRBJ2-7	TRBD1
CASRPTGDSNQPQHF	TGTGCCAGCAGACCCACCGGGGATAGCAATCAGCCCCAGCATTTT	TRBV28	-	TRBJ1-5	-
CASSQDRGNSPLHF	TGTGCCAGCAGCCAAGATAGGGGGAATTCACCCCTCCACTTT	TRBV14	-	TRBJ1-6	-
CASRTGNNQPQHF	TGTGCCAGCCGGACAGGGAACAATCAGCCCCAGCATTTT	TRBV6-5	-	TRBJ1-5	TRBD1
CASSTSWGTLNQPQHF	TGTGCCAGTAGCACAAGCTGGGGGACGTTGAATCAGCCCCAGCATTTT	TRBV19	-	TRBJ1-5	-
CASSGPGDSPLHF	TGTGCCAGCAGTGGGCCTGGGGATTCACCCCTCCACTTT	TRBV25-1	-	TRBJ1-6	-
CASRDSSTNEKLFF	TGTGCCAGCAGGGACAGTTCAACTAATGAAAAACTGTTTTTT	TRBV6-5	-	TRBJ1-4	-
CASSIWGGSNQPQHF	TGTGCCAGTAGTATATGGGGTGGAAGCAATCAGCCCCAGCATTTT	TRBV19	-	TRBJ1-5	-
CASSFSLAGLSYEQYF	TGTGCCAGCAGTTTTAGCCTAGCGGGCCTCTCCTACGAGCAGTACTTC	TRBV28	-	TRBJ2-7	TRBD2
CASSFGTSGVNEQFF	TGCGCCAGCAGCTTTGGGACTAGCGGCGTTAATGAGCAGTTCTTC	TRBV5-1	-	TRBJ2-1	TRBD2
CASSPRWQQETQYF	TGTGCCAGCAGCCCCCGTTGGCAGCAAGAGACCCAGTACTTC	TRBV11-2	-	TRBJ2-5	-